This record looks at one TCR beta chain sequence and its context. The sample belongs to a study of cytomegalovirus exposure and HLA in healthy donors. Per the germline V gene, CDR1 is ENHRY and CDR2 is SYGVKD. The CDR3 covers 15 residues. Trimming cost V 3 bases and J 3 bases; bases outside gene matches: 2. The primer mix had 60 Vbeta and 13 Jbeta primers. The table came from immunoSEQ multiplex PCR; TCRdb's copy has only in-frame clones and leaves some out. This repertoire shows some 130,000 clones, approximately 60% found once; its top ten account for 1.5% to 2%. Sequencing was done on a sample of PBMCs. The sequence was obtained from a human donor in good health. This sequence joins TRBV10-3 and TRBJ2-3; the match to TRBD1 covers 11 bases. DNA for the CDR3: TGTGCCATCAGTGATGGGGACAGGGGGACAGATACGCAGTATTTT. Its protein is CAISDGDRGTDTQYF.